A single sample is the source of the 12 T cell receptor beta chains below, sequenced in a study of T-cell reconstitution after alpha-beta-depleted transplantation in children. Preparation of the TCRbeta library used unique molecular identifiers. TCRdb itself ran the PCR reads through MiXCR, one entry per CDR3 protein. The sample holds hundreds of thousands of distinct CDR3 sequences; roughly 24% are singletons and the top ten take 13% to 15%. The source material was PBMCs, mostly from graft donor cells, sampled 360 days after TCRalphabeta/CD19-depleted stem cell transplant. The receptors were sampled from a boy in the first two years of life who had a stem cell transplant for acute myeloid leukemia, so the T cells may come from the graft donor.

The sample holds many counts of this clonotype. V and J are TRBV16 and TRBJ2-7; TRBD2 matches 7 bases. The CDR3 totals 15 residues. V lost 4 bases and J lost 0; bases outside the gene matches: 6. Germline-derived CDR1 and CDR2 are KGHSY and FQNENV. The chain's CDR3 is CASSRAGGSSYEQYF. The CDR3 coding sequence is TGTGCCAGCAGCCGCGCCGGCGGGAGCTCCTACGAGCAGTACTTC. Supplemented by reference TRBV16 and TRBJ2-7, the full variable domain reads GEEVAQTPKHLVRGEGQKAKLYCAPIKGHSYVFWYQQVLKNEFKFLISFQNENVFDETGMPKERFSAKCLPNSPCSLEIQATKLEDSAVYFCASSRAGGSSYEQYFGPGTRLTVT.

This clonotype was detected ten times or more. The chain carries TRBV6-2 or TRBV6-3 and TRBJ2-2; D not certain. Germline assignment: CDR1 MNHEY and CDR2 SVGEGT. The CDR3 is 14 amino acids. V shed 6 bases and J shed 1 base, with 9 bases lying between them. Here the CDR3 reads CASSADLNTGELFF. In nucleotides, the CDR3 is TGTGCCAGCAGCGCGGACCTGAACACCGGGGAGCTGTTTTTT.

This clonotype occurred many times. The V and J genes are TRBV28 and TRBJ2-2; 10 nucleotides match TRBD2. V trimming: 4 bases; J trimming: 1 base; junction bases outside the gene matches: 3. This CDR3 spans 16 amino acids. CDR1 MDHEN and CDR2 SYDVKM come from the germline V gene. The CDR3 DNA follows: TGTGCCAGCAGTTCTAGCGGGGGCCTGAACACCGGGGAGCTGTTTTTT. The encoded protein is CASSSSGGLNTGELFF.

The J gene is TRBJ2-1, the V gene TRBV7-8; 9 bases align to TRBD2. V shed 2 bases and J 8 bases; nucleotides not matched to a gene: 7. Per the germline V gene, CDR1 is SGHVS and CDR2 is FQNEAQ. The CDR3 consists of 15 residues. The CDR3 here is CASSLHGGGAHEQFF. CDR3 bases: TGTGCCAGCAGCTTACACGGCGGGGGGGCCCATGAGCAGTTCTTC.

Regarding this clonotype: Compared with germline, one end of the junction differs, possibly owing to a read error. This rearrangement joins TRBV20-1 to TRBJ2-7; D is tentatively TRBD1 or TRBD2 (5 bases each). Per germline, CDR1 DFQATT and CDR2 SNEGSKA (reference sequence). The CDR3 spans 16 residues. The CDR3 nucleotides read TGCTGTGCTAGAGATCCCCGACCAGGGAGCGGCTACGAGCAGTACTTC. This gives the protein CCARDPRPGSGYEQYF.

This clonotype has more than one count but fewer than ten. J is TRBJ1-1 and V is TRBV6-1; D is uncertain. Deletions cut 5 bases from V and 5 bases from J, with 12 bases between. The germline CDR1 and CDR2 sequences are MNHNS and SASEGT. This CDR3 has 13 amino acids. The CDR3 region is CASSPLGATEAFF. The CDR3 nucleotides read TGTGCCAGCAGTCCCCTTGGTGCGACTGAAGCTTTCTTT.

A few counts support this clonotype. This chain connects TRBV2 to TRBJ1-1; perhaps TRBD1 as D (6 bases). V was cut by 3 bases and J by 9 bases, with 17 bases left in between. In germline, CDR1 is SNHLY, CDR2 FYNNEI. The CDR3 contains 14 residues. The CDR3 spells CASSENRVGPQAFF. The DNA for the CDR3 is TGTGCCAGCAGTGAGAACAGGGTGGGACCTCAAGCTTTCTTT.

V and J are TRBV29-1 and TRBJ2-4, with no clear D. The CDR3 is made up of 13 amino acids. Germline CDR1 is SQVTM and CDR2 is ANQGSEA. The V end lost 1 base, the J end lost 2 bases, and 6 bases lay between the germline ends. The CDR3 reads CSVEGRTKNIQYF. CDR3 coding DNA: TGCAGCGTTGAAGGCAGGACCAAAAACATTCAGTACTTC. The full variable domain, in which reference TRBV29-1 and TRBJ2-4 provide the parts outside the CDR3, is SAVISQKPSRDICQRGTSLTIQCQVDSQVTMMFWYRQQPGQSLTLIATANQGSEATYESGFVIDKFPISRPNLTFSTLTVSNMSPEDSSIYLCSVEGRTKNIQYFGAGTRLSVL.

This clonotype was detected once. The gene calls are TRBV2 and TRBJ1-5; TRBD1 aligns across 7 bases. Germline V lookup: CDR1 SNHLY, CDR2 FYNNEI. This CDR3 has 16 amino acids. Trimming removed 6 bases from V and 4 bases from J; junction bases left unmatched: 12. The chain's CDR3 is CASRYGTDDINQPQHF. The CDR3 DNA reads as TGTGCCAGCAGGTACGGGACAGACGACATTAATCAGCCCCAGCATTTT.

This clonotype came up many times. J is TRBJ1-1 and V is TRBV15; no firm D call. CDR3 length: 12 amino acids. Deletions cut 0 bases from V and 8 bases from J, with 7 bases between. Germline CDR1 is LNHNV and CDR2 is YYDKDF (reference sequence). In DNA, the CDR3 is TGTGCCACCAGCAGAGATATCCGAGAAGCTTTCTTT. This sequence encodes CATSRDIREAFF. Full variable domain (remainder filled in from reference TRBV15 and TRBJ1-1): DAMVIQNPRYQVTQFGKPVTLSCSQTLNHNVMYWYQQKSSQAPKLLFHYYDKDFNNEADTPDNFQSRRPNTSFCFLDIRSPGLGDTAMYLCATSRDIREAFFGQGTRLTVV.

This clonotype was found a few times. The chain has TRBV7-6 and TRBJ2-2; no clear D. V shed 6 bases and J shed 1 base, with 9 bases lying between them. The CDR3 loop spans 14 amino acids. Germline V lookup: CDR1 SGHVS, CDR2 FNYEAQ. CDR3 region: CASRRERNTGELFF. The CDR3 bases are TGTGCCAGCAGGAGAGAAAGGAACACCGGGGAGCTGTTTTTT. Full variable domain (remainder filled in from reference TRBV7-6 and TRBJ2-2): GAGVSQSPRYKVTKRGQDVALRCDPISGHVSLYWYRQALGQGPEFLTYFNYEAQQDKSGLPNDRFSAERPEGSISTLTIQRTEQRDSAMYRCASRRERNTGELFFGEGSRLTVL.

The J gene is TRBJ1-2, the V gene TRBV24-1; D possibly corresponds to TRBD1 (5 bases). The CDR3 covers 13 residues. The germline gives CDR1 KGHDR, CDR2 SFDVKD. Deletions cut 3 bases from V and 8 bases from J, with 12 bases between. The CDR3 is CATSDPLGAGYTF. The CDR3 DNA follows: TGTGCCACCAGTGATCCCCTTGGGGCAGGCTACACCTTC.